This entry describes one T cell receptor beta chain. The antigen remains unidentified. The data are from a study of neurological immune-mediated disorders. Study observations and caveats: HTLV-1-associated myelopathy had the most TCR clonal expansion, whereas multiple sclerosis had the least (lower than in healthy controls).

Germline loops: CDR1 SGHKS, CDR2 YYEKEE (reference sequence). With 5 bases clipped from V and 2 bases from J, the junction kept 3 bases outside the gene matches. The CDR3 length is 14 residues. Synthesis of cDNA was accomplished via 5'RACE employing 10-nucleotide random UMIs. TCRdb reprocessed the 5' RACE reads with MiXCR, giving one entry per CDR3 protein. Of 85,000 to 110,000 distinct CDR3 sequences in the sample, about a tenth were seen once. Indicated time point: longitudinal time-point 3. The sequencing sample was made of PBMCs. V is TRBV5-5 and J is TRBJ1-5, with 8 bases matching TRBD1. The receptor's source is a female donor with HTLV-1-associated myelopathy (HAM/TSP). This chain's CDR3 is CASRRTGCNQPQHF. The CDR3 bases are TGTGCCAGCAGAAGGACAGGGTGCAATCAGCCCCAGCATTTT.